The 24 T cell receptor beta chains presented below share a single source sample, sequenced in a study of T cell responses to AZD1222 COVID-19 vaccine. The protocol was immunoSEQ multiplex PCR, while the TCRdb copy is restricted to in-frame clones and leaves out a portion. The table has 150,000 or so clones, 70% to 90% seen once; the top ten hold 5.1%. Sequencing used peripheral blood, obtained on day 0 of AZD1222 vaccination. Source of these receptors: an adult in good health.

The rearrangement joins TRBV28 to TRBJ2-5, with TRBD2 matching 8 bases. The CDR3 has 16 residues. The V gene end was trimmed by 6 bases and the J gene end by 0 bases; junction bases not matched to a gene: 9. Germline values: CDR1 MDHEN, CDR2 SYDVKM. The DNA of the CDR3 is TGTGCCAGCAGGACTTCGGGAGGGAGGAACCAAGAGACCCAGTACTTC. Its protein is CASRTSGGRNQETQYF. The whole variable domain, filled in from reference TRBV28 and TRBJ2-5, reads DVKVTQSSRYLVKRTGEKVFLECVQDMDHENMFWYRQDPGLGLRLIYFSYDVKMKEKGDIPEGYSVSREKKERFSLILESASTNQTSMYLCASRTSGGRNQETQYFGPGTRLLVL.

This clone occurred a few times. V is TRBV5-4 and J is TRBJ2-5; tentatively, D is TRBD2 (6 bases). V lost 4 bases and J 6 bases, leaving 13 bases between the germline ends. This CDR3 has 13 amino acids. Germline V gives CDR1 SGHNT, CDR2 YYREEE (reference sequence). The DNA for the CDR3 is TGTGCCAGCAGCCAAACTAGCTACCAGACCCAGTACTTC. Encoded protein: CASSQTSYQTQYF.

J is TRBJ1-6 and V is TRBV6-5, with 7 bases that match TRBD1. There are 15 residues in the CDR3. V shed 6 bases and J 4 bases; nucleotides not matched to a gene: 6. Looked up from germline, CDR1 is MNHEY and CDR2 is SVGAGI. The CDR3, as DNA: TGTGCCAGCAGGAAGGGGGCTTGGTATAATTCACCCCTCCACTTT. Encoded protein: CASRKGAWYNSPLHF.

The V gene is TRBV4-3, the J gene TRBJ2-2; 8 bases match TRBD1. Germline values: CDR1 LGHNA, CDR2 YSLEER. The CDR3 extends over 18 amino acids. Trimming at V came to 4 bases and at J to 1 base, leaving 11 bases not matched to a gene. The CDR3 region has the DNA TGCGCCAGCAGCCCAGATACGGCAGGGGGCTGGAACACCGGGGAGCTGTTTTTT. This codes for CASSPDTAGGWNTGELFF.

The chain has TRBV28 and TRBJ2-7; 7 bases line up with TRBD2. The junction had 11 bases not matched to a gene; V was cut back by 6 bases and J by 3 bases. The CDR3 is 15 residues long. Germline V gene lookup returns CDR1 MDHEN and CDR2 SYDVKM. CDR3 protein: CASRSGGGSFYEQYF. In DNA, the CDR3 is TGTGCCAGCAGGTCGGGCGGGGGAAGCTTCTACGAGCAGTACTTC.

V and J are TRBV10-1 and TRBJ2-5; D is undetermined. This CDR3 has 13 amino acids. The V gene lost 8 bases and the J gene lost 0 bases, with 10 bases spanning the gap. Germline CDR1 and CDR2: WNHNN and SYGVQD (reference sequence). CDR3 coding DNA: TGCGCCAGCCGAAGAACTAACCAAGAGACCCAGTACTTC. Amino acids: CASRRTNQETQYF.

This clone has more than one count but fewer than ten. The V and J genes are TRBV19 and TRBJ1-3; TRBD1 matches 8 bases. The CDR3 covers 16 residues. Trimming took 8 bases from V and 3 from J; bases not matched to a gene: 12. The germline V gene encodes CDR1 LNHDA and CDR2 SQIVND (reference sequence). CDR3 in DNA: TGTGCCAGTTTCGCCCGGGGACAGGAGGATGGAAACACCATATATTTT. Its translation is CASFARGQEDGNTIYF.

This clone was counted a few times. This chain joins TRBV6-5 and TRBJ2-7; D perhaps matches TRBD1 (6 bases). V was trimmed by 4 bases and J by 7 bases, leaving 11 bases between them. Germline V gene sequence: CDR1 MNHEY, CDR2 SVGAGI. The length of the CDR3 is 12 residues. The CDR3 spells CASSFGQQEQYF. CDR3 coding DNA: TGTGCCAGCAGTTTCGGACAGCAAGAGCAGTACTTC.

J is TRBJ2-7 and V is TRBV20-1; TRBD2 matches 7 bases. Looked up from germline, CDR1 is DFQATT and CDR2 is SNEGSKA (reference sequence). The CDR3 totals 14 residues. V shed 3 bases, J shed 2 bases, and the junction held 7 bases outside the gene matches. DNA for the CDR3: TGCAGTGCTAGTCCCCAGCGGGGTACCTACGAGCAGTACTTC. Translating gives CSASPQRGTYEQYF.

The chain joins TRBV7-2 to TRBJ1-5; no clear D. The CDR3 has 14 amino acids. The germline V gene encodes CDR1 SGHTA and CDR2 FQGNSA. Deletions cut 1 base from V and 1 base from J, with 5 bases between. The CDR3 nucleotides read TGTGCCAGCAGCTTAGAAGGGAGCAATCAGCCCCAGCATTTT. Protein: CASSLEGSNQPQHF.

CDR3 in amino acids: CASSFRDYLYEQYF. The CDR3 DNA reads TGTGCCAGCAGCTTCCGGGACTATCTCTACGAGCAGTACTTC. The chain employs TRBV11-3 and TRBJ2-7, with 7 bases identical to TRBD2. The germline V gene has CDR1 SGHNT and CDR2 YENEEA. CDR3 size: 14 residues. Trimming removed 3 bases from V and 3 bases from J; junction bases left unmatched: 5.

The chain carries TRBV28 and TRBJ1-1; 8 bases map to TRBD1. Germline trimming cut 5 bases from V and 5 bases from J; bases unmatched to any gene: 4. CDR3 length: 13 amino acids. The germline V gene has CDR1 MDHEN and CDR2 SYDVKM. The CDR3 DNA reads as TGTGCCAGCAGTGTAGACAGGGGAACTGAAGCTTTCTTT. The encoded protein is CASSVDRGTEAFF.

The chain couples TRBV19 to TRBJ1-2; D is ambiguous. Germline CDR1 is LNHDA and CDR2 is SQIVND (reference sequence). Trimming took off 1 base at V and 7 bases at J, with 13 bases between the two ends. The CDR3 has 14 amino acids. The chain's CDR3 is CASSIGGRPFGYTF. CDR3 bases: TGTGCCAGTAGTATAGGTGGGCGCCCCTTTGGCTACACCTTC. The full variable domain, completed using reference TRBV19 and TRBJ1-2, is DGGITQSPKYLFRKEGQNVTLSCEQNLNHDAMYWYRQDPGQGLRLIYYSQIVNDFQKGDIAEGYSVSREKKESFPLTVTSAQKNPTAFYLCASSIGGRPFGYTFGSGTRLTVV.

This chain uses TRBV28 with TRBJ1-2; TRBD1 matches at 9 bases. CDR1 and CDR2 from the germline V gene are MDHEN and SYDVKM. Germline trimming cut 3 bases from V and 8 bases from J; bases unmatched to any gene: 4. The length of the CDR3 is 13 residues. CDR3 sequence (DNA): TGTGCCAGCAGTTTTACAGGGGGCATCGGCTACACCTTC. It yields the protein CASSFTGGIGYTF.

The CDR3 DNA follows: TGTGCCAGCAGCGTATACCCCGGGACTAGCGGAAGCACAGATACGCAGTATTTT. As protein: CASSVYPGTSGSTDTQYF. The gene calls are TRBV9 and TRBJ2-3; 11 nucleotides align to TRBD2. Germline V CDR1 and CDR2: SGDLS, YYNGEE. This CDR3 comprises 18 residues. Trimming at V came to 1 base and at J to 0 bases, leaving 7 bases not matched to a gene.

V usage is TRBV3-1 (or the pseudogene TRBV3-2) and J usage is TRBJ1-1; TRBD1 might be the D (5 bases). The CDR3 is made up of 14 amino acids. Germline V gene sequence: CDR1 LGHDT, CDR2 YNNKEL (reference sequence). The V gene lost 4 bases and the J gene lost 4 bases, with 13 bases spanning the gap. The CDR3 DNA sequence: TGTGCCAGCAGCCCCCAGGGAGGGGTCACTGAAGCTTTCTTT. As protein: CASSPQGGVTEAFF.

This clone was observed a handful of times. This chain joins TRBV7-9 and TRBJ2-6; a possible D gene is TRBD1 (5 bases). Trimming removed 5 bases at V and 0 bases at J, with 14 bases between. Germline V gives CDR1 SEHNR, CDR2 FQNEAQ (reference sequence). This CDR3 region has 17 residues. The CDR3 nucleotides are TGTGCCAGCAGCCCTCGACAGACAACCTCTGGGGCCAACGTCCTGACTTTC. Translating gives CASSPRQTTSGANVLTF.

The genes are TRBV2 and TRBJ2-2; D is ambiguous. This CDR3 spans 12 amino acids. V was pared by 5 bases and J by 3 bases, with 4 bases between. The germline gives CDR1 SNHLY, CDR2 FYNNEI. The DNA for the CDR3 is TGTGCCAGCAGTTCGGACACCGGGGAGCTGTTTTTT. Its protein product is CASSSDTGELFF.

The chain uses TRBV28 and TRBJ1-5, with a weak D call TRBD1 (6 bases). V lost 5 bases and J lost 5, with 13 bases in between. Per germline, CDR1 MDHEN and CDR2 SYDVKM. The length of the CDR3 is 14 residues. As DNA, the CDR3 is TGTGCCAGCAGTCTCTCGGACAGTTATCAGCCCCAGCATTTT. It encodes CASSLSDSYQPQHF.

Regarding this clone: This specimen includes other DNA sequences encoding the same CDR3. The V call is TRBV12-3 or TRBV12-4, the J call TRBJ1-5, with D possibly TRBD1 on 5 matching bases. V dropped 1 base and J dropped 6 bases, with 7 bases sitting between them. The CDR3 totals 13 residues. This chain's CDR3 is CASSLGGGQPQHF. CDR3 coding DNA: TGTGCCAGCAGTTTAGGGGGGGGTCAGCCCCAGCATTTT.

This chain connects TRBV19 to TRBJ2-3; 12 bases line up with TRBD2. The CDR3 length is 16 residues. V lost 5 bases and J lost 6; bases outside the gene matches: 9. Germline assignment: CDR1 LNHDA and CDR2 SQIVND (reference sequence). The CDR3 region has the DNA TGTGCCAGTAGTCCCCGACTAGCGGGAGAGTTGGATACGCAGTATTTT. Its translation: CASSPRLAGELDTQYF. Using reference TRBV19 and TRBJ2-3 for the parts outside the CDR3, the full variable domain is DGGITQSPKYLFRKEGQNVTLSCEQNLNHDAMYWYRQDPGQGLRLIYYSQIVNDFQKGDIAEGYSVSREKKESFPLTVTSAQKNPTAFYLCASSPRLAGELDTQYFGPGTRLTVL.

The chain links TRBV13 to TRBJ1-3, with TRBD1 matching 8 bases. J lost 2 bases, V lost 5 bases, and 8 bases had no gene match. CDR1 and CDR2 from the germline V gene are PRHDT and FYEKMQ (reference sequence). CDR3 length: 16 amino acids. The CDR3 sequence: CASSRQGITPGNTIYF. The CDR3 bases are TGTGCCAGCAGCCGACAGGGGATCACCCCTGGAAACACCATATATTTT.

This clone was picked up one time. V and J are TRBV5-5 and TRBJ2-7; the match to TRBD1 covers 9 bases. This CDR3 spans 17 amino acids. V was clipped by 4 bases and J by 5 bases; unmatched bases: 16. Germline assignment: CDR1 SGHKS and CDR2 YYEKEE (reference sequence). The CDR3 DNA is TGTGCCAGCAGCCGCGTAATCGTCGGGACAGGGATCCACGAGCAGTACTTC. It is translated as CASSRVIVGTGIHEQYF.

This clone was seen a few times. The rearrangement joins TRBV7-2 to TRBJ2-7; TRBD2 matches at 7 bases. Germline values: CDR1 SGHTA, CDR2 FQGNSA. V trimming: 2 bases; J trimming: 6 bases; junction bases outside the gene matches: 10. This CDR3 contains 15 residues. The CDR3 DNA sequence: TGTGCCAGCAGCTTAAGTGGCGGGAGCTTAGCCGAGCAGTACTTC. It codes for CASSLSGGSLAEQYF.